This T cell receptor beta chain derives from a study of T cells in tuberculosis (dated by TCRdb to between 2018 and 2020). Background on the whole study: The study combined CD1B tetramers and high-throughput TCR immunosequencing to characterize T cells specific for the mycobacterial lipid antigen glucose monomycolate (GMM). On the study overall, not on this receptor specifically: T cells that bind the CD1B-GMM tetramer with low affinity may not have been captured by the stringent sort gate.

PBMC were thawed, rested overnight, stained with a GMM-loaded CD1B tetramer, a Live/Dead dye and anti-CD3, and then sorted on a FACS Aria II. C32 glucose monomycolate purified from Rhodococcus equi was loaded onto CD1B tetramers. Before cryopreservation, the PBMC used for tetramer sorting had been depleted of CD14-expressing monocytes as part of a separate study. From each donor, around 100,000 tetramer-negative cells were also sorted and analyzed side by side with the tetramer-positive cells. GMM-loaded CD1B tetramers were used to sort antigen-specific T cells from four healthy South African adults. Because TCR-alpha and TCR-beta chains were sequenced unpaired, no information on chain pairing was available. The immunoSEQ multiplex PCR assay was used to generate TCR libraries, with TCR-beta and/or TCR-alpha/delta assays applied to each sample. The amplified TCR libraries were sequenced using the Illumina high-throughput platform. In the source study's methods: Clustering and dimensionality reduction were performed using pairwise TCRdist distances among GMM-specific receptors from ex vivo sorted or in vitro expanded T cells. Sequence motifs defined by gene usage and CDR3 content were checked for enrichment by comparing tetramer-positive and tetramer-negative populations. TCRdb's version of the immuneACCESS table is confined to in-frame rearrangements and falls short of the full clone set. An unresolved V gene accounts for under half of the shortfall where checked; the remainder is of unknown origin. For V, J and clone size, that table is used; D and trimming come from the DNA. The sample table contains roughly 59,000 clones; only one count was recorded for 81% of them. The top ten clones comprise about 13% of the sample.

Per the germline V gene, MNHNS is the CDR1 and SASEGT is the CDR2. V is cut by 0 bases and J by 12 bases, and the space between the germline ends is 8 bases. From cysteine to phenylalanine, the CDR3 is 11 amino acids long. Only the CDR3 portion is preserved as DNA: 33 bases, with reading frame beginning at the first base. With regard to this clone: Base qualities are missing; no much larger clone stands one base away.

The chain couples TRBV6-1 to TRBJ1-2; the D gene is perhaps TRBD1, on 5 matching bases. The specimen sequenced was CD1b-GMM tetramer-negative cells sorted from PBMCs. The sample's cell subset or site label, in plain terms: T cells not binding CD1B-GMM tetramer, sorted from same donor. The clonotype originates from an adult woman with latent tuberculosis. CDR3 region: CASSEAGGDTF. The bases read TGTGCCAGCAGTGAAGCGGGGGGGGACACCTTC.